These 22 T cell receptor beta chains originate from one sample sequenced in a study of CD8 T cells in ankylosing spondylitis. These receptors' targets are unknown. One entry per CDR3 protein, called by TCRdb with MiXCR from the 5' RACE reads. The sample lists fewer than 400,000 distinct CDR3 sequences, less than 9.5% seen once, with approximately 15% in the top ten. Overall study findings and caveats: Eight or nine highly homologous variants formed a TCR beta motif that appeared characteristic of ankylosing spondylitis blood.

The material sequenced was blood, either unsorted or a sorted T cell fraction (not recorded which). These receptor sequences come from a male donor with ankylosing spondylitis.

In this sample, this clonotype turned up a few times. The gene calls are TRBV10-3 and TRBJ2-3, with D possibly being TRBD2 (6 bases). Per germline, CDR1 ENHRY and CDR2 SYGVKD. The CDR3 contains 14 residues. V was trimmed by 10 bases and J by 1 base, leaving 15 bases between them. The DNA of the CDR3 is TGTGCCACCGAAAGCCGGAGGGGCACAGATACGCAGTATTTT. Amino acid sequence: CATESRRGTDTQYF.

This chain connects TRBV12-3 or TRBV12-4 to TRBJ1-1; unclear D gene. V dropped 4 bases and J dropped 3 bases, with 9 bases sitting between them. The CDR3 sequence is 13 residues long. In DNA, the CDR3 is TGTGCCAGCAGTTCTGTCCGTTACACTGAAGCTTTCTTT. Translating it yields CASSSVRYTEAFF.

In this sample, this clonotype turned up a few times. The chain is built from TRBV7-2 and TRBJ2-5; 10 nucleotides agree with TRBD2. Germline loops: CDR1 SGHTA, CDR2 FQGNSA. The CDR3 is 15 residues long. After removal of 5 bases from V and 1 base from J, the junction contained 4 bases not matched to a gene. CDR3 in amino acids: CASSRVAGGQETQYF. CDR3 in DNA: TGTGCCAGCAGCCGGGTAGCGGGAGGCCAAGAGACCCAGTACTTC.

This clonotype showed up just a few times. The chain carries TRBV29-1 and TRBJ2-5; D uncertain. Germline CDR1 SQVTM, CDR2 ANQGSEA. With 0 bases removed from V and 5 bases from J, the gap between germline ends came to 16 bases. CDR3 length equals 15 residues. The CDR3 DNA reads TGCAGCGTTGAAGATCTGTTGCCGGAGAGGGAGACCCAGTACTTC. Translated: CSVEDLLPERETQYF.

This clonotype was seen just once. The rearrangement uses TRBV18 and TRBJ2-3; D remains unclear. The length of the CDR3 is 15 residues. The germline V and J ends were trimmed by 3 bases and 2 bases, with 12 bases remaining between them. Germline V gene sequence: CDR1 KGHSH, CDR2 LQKENI. CDR3 sequence reads: CASSPGPFYTDTQYF. DNA of the CDR3: TGTGCCAGCTCACCCGGACCATTTTACACAGATACGCAGTATTTT.

This clonotype was observed at least ten times. The chain has TRBV7-4 and TRBJ1-5; no reliable D call. Germline V gene sequence: CDR1 SGHVT, CDR2 SQSDAQ. The CDR3 runs 15 residues. The V end was cut by 5 bases, the J end by 0 bases, with 11 bases between. The CDR3 reads CASSPLTHSNQPQHF. The CDR3 bases are TGTGCCAGCAGCCCCCTTACACATAGCAATCAGCCCCAGCATTTT.

This clonotype has more than one count but fewer than ten. V usage is TRBV10-2 and J usage is TRBJ2-6; no clear D. The V end was cut by 6 bases, the J end by 0 bases, with 6 bases between. CDR1 and CDR2 (germline): WSHSY, SAAADI. The CDR3 runs to 14 residues. DNA for the CDR3: TGCGCCAGCAGACTCGACTCTGGGGCCAACGTCCTGACTTTC. Protein: CASRLDSGANVLTF.

This clonotype was recorded a few times. The CDR3 DNA reads as TGTGCCAGCAGTAGTCACCTAAGCTCCTACGAGCAGTACTTC. Its protein product is CASSSHLSSYEQYF. J is TRBJ2-7 and V is TRBV6-2 or TRBV6-3; D remains ambiguous. CDR1 MNHEY and CDR2 SVGEGT come from the germline V gene. The CDR3 contains 14 residues. Between the trimmed V and J ends, which lost 5 bases and 0 bases, there was a span of 11 bases.

This clonotype has a handful of counts. The chain recombines TRBV20-1 with TRBJ1-1; 7 nucleotides align to TRBD1. The CDR3 length is 12 residues. J lost 1 base, V lost 7 bases, and 3 bases had no gene match. Germline CDR1 DFQATT, CDR2 SNEGSKA (reference sequence). This CDR3 reads CSGTGPNTEAFF. CDR3 nucleotide sequence: TGCAGTGGGACAGGACCGAACACTGAAGCTTTCTTT.

The rearrangement links TRBV5-1 to TRBJ2-7; D possibly uses TRBD1 or TRBD2 (5 bases each). V lost 2 bases and J lost 0, with 12 bases in between. Looked up from germline, CDR1 is SGHRS and CDR2 is YFSETQ. This CDR3 is 15 amino acids long. This CDR3 is CASSFDGTTSYEQYF. The CDR3 DNA reads as TGCGCCAGCAGCTTTGACGGGACCACCTCCTACGAGCAGTACTTC.

This clonotype was counted only a few times. The V call is TRBV3-1, the J call TRBJ2-7; perhaps TRBD1 as D (6 bases). The CDR3 has 14 amino acids. V gave up 6 bases and J gave up 1 base, with 13 bases separating them. Germline CDR1 and CDR2: LGHDT and YNNKEL (reference sequence). The CDR3 DNA sequence: TGTGCCAGCAGTCAGCAGGGGTTATCCTACGAGCAGTACTTC. The encoded protein is CASSQQGLSYEQYF.

This clonotype appeared many times. This sequence joins TRBV5-1 and TRBJ2-3; D is undetermined. Deletions cut 2 bases from V and 5 bases from J, with 12 bases between. The CDR3 extends over 14 amino acids. The germline gives CDR1 SGHRS, CDR2 YFSETQ. CDR3 DNA: TGCGCCAGCAGCTTCGAACTAAGAAGAGATACGCAGTATTTT. It specifies CASSFELRRDTQYF.

This chain uses TRBV12-3 or TRBV12-4 with TRBJ1-5; D perhaps matches TRBD1 (5 bases). The V end was cut by 5 bases, the J end by 5 bases, with 13 bases between. The CDR3 has 14 amino acids. CDR3 DNA sequence: TGTGCCAGCAGTACCGCCGGGGCCTATCAGCCCCAGCATTTT. Translation gives CASSTAGAYQPQHF.

This clonotype came up a few times. CDR3 region: CSATRGRETQYF. The CDR3 DNA is TGCAGTGCTACCAGGGGGCGAGAGACCCAGTACTTC. The chain couples TRBV20-1 to TRBJ2-5, with 8 bases identical to TRBD1. Losses at the gene ends were 4 bases for V and 4 bases for J; bases not matched to a gene: 2. Germline V gene data show CDR1 as DFQATT and CDR2 as SNEGSKA (reference sequence). The CDR3 is 12 residues long.

This chain uses TRBV12-3 or TRBV12-4 with TRBJ2-1; 11 bases line up with TRBD2. With 2 bases clipped from V and 9 bases from J, the junction kept 3 bases outside the gene matches. The length of the CDR3 is 14 residues. The CDR3 DNA sequence: TGTGCCAGCAGTTTAACTAGCGGGAGCGGTGAGCAGTTCTTC. Translated: CASSLTSGSGEQFF.

This clonotype was detected many times. The rearrangement uses TRBV24-1 and TRBJ2-1; 13 positions agree with TRBD2. V trimming: 4 bases; J trimming: 3 bases; junction bases outside the gene matches: 14. CDR1 KGHDR and CDR2 SFDVKD come from the germline V gene. This CDR3 is built from 20 residues. In DNA form, the CDR3 reads TGTGCCACCAGTGAAACCCGGACTAGCGGGAGATTGGGATTCTACAATGAGCAGTTCTTC. Translated: CATSETRTSGRLGFYNEQFF.

The gene calls are TRBV5-1 and TRBJ2-3; D possibly uses TRBD1 or TRBD2 (5 bases each). There are 15 residues in the CDR3. Trimming stripped 4 bases from V and 4 bases from J, with 16 bases between. Germline values: CDR1 SGHRS, CDR2 YFSETQ. The CDR3 sequence is CASSREGLVADTQYF. In DNA form, the CDR3 reads TGCGCCAGCAGCCGTGAGGGGCTTGTCGCAGATACGCAGTATTTT.

This chain joins TRBV4-3 and TRBJ2-6; D is perhaps TRBD2 (5 bases). The V and J ends lost 1 base and 12 bases respectively, with 16 bases between them. The CDR3 spans 15 residues. Germline CDR1 LGHNA, CDR2 YSLEER. Written as DNA, the CDR3 is TGCGCCAGCAGCCAAGCTCCTAGCTCAACTGTCGTCCTGACTTTC. It translates to CASSQAPSSTVVLTF.

J is TRBJ2-5 and V is TRBV7-9; 7 nucleotides line up with TRBD2. The germline V gene has CDR1 SEHNR and CDR2 FQNEAQ (reference sequence). This CDR3 has 14 residues. V dropped 3 bases and J dropped 4; count of bases not matched to a gene: 5. Here the CDR3 DNA reads TGTGCCAGCAGCTTTAAAGGCGGGGGAGAGACCCAGTACTTC. Amino acid sequence: CASSFKGGGETQYF.

This chain joins TRBV7-2 and TRBJ1-2, with 8 bases aligning to TRBD1. The CDR3 totals 14 residues. Germline V gene data show CDR1 as SGHTA and CDR2 as FQGNSA. V lost 6 bases, J lost 8 bases, and 11 bases stayed unmatched. The CDR3 loop is CASRPVGQAGGYTF. The CDR3 DNA reads as TGTGCCAGCAGACCAGTGGGACAGGCGGGGGGCTACACCTTC.

This clonotype has at least ten counts. V is TRBV4-2 and J is TRBJ1-5, with D perhaps matching TRBD1 (6 bases). The ends were cut back, 4 bases at V and 4 bases at J, with 14 bases in the middle. The CDR3 sequence is 15 residues long. Germline V gene sequence: CDR1 LGHNA, CDR2 YNFKEQ. In DNA form, the CDR3 reads TGTGCCAGCAGCCCAGCGGCAGGGGCAAATCAGCCCCAGCATTTT. This sequence encodes CASSPAAGANQPQHF.

This clonotype was found many times. The chain couples TRBV15 to TRBJ2-2; D is unresolved. Per the germline V gene, CDR1 is LNHNV and CDR2 is YYDKDF (reference sequence). The CDR3 has 14 amino acids. The V gene lost 1 base and the J gene lost 9 bases, with 12 bases spanning the gap. Here the CDR3 DNA reads TGTGCCACCAGCAGAGGGGCATTCGTAAGGGAGCTGTTTTTT. Its translation is CATSRGAFVRELFF.